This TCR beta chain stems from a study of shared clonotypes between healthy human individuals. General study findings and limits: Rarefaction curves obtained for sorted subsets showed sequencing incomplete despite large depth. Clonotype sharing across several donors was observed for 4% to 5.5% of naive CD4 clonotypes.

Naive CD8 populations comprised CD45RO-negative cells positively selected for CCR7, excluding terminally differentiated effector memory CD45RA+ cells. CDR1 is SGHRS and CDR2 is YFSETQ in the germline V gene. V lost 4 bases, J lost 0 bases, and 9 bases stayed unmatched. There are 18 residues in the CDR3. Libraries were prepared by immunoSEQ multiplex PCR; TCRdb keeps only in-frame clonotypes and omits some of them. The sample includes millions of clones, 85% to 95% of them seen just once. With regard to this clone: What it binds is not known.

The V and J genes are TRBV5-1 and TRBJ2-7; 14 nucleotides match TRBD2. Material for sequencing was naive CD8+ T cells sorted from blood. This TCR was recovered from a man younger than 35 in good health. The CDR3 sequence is CASSGGTSGSESSYEQYF. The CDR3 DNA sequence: TGCGCCAGCAGCGGGGGGACTAGCGGGAGTGAGAGCTCCTACGAGCAGTACTTC.